These 28 T cell receptor beta chains came from one sample sequenced in a study of blood T cell repertoires in COVID-19. Only in-frame clones appear in the TCRdb table, and some are missing; sequencing was by immunoSEQ multiplex PCR. The sample records 280,000 or so clones, 83% being singletons. The sample comprised peripheral blood. The receptors shown here come from a woman in her forties or fifties who had recovered from COVID-19.

Ten or more counts support this clone. The chain carries TRBV25-1 and TRBJ1-2; D is possibly TRBD1 (5 bases). Between the trimmed V and J ends, which lost 4 bases and 4 bases, there was a span of 19 bases. Germline CDR1 and CDR2: MGHDK and SYGVNS. The CDR3 extends over 16 amino acids. The CDR3 spells CASSAGGSAGVYGYTF. CDR3 nucleotide sequence: TGTGCCAGCAGTGCCGGCGGGTCGGCGGGGGTCTATGGCTACACCTTC.

The rearrangement links TRBV7-2 to TRBJ2-2, with D perhaps TRBD1 (6 bases). The CDR3 spans 14 residues. V lost 7 bases and J lost 1, with 10 bases in between. Germline CDR1 and CDR2: SGHTA and FQGNSA. CDR3 in DNA: TGTGCCAGCACCCCGGGACAGAACACCGGGGAGCTGTTTTTT. The encoded protein is CASTPGQNTGELFF.

The chain carries TRBV11-2 and TRBJ2-7, with 8 positions matching TRBD1. V shed 5 bases, J shed 4 bases, and the junction held 7 bases outside the gene matches. The CDR3 totals 14 residues. Per germline, CDR1 SGHAT and CDR2 FQNNGV. The DNA of the CDR3 is TGTGCCAGCAGCCCGCAGGGGGCAGCTTACGAGCAGTACTTC. This encodes CASSPQGAAYEQYF.

This chain links TRBV7-8 with TRBJ2-7; D might be TRBD2 (6 bases). Germline V gives CDR1 SGHVS, CDR2 FQNEAQ. Trimming shortened V by 3 bases and J by 4 bases, and 22 bases separated the two germline ends. The CDR3 sequence is 17 residues long. In nucleotides, the CDR3 is TGTGCCAGCAGCTTTAAATCCCACTCGACGGGGACTTACGAGCAGTACTTC. Protein: CASSFKSHSTGTYEQYF. Supplemented by reference TRBV7-8 and TRBJ2-7, the full variable domain reads GAGVSQSPRYKVAKRGQDVALRCDPISGHVSLFWYQQALGQGPEFLTYFQNEAQLDKSGLPSDRFFAERPEGSVSTLKIQRTQQEDSAVYLCASSFKSHSTGTYEQYFGPGTRLTVT.

V is TRBV6-2 or TRBV6-3 and J is TRBJ1-1; 8 bases match TRBD1. The CDR3 runs to 14 residues. Trimming cost V 5 bases and J 4 bases; bases outside gene matches: 6. Germline CDR1 reads MNHEY; CDR2 reads SVGEGT. The CDR3 is CASSRQGRTTEAFF. CDR3 coding DNA: TGTGCCAGCAGTCGACAGGGGAGGACCACTGAAGCTTTCTTT.

This chain links TRBV19 with TRBJ1-1; TRBD1 aligns across 8 bases. Looked up from germline, CDR1 is LNHDA and CDR2 is SQIVND (reference sequence). CDR3 length: 12 amino acids. The J segment lost 7 bases and the V segment lost 5 bases, leaving 3 bases of the junction unmatched. The CDR3 loop is CASSQGAGEAFF. The CDR3, as DNA: TGTGCCAGTAGTCAGGGGGCCGGTGAAGCTTTCTTT.

The V call is TRBV28, the J call TRBJ2-1; TRBD2 aligns across 12 bases. V trimming: 6 bases; J trimming: 3 bases; junction bases outside the gene matches: 3. The CDR3 runs to 15 residues. The germline CDR1 and CDR2 sequences are MDHEN and SYDVKM. The CDR3 DNA reads as TGTGCCAGCAGGCTAGCGGGGGGGGTCTACAATGAGCAGTTCTTC. Amino acids: CASRLAGGVYNEQFF. Full variable domain (rest looked up from reference TRBV28 and TRBJ2-1): DVKVTQSSRYLVKRTGEKVFLECVQDMDHENMFWYRQDPGLGLRLIYFSYDVKMKEKGDIPEGYSVSREKKERFSLILESASTNQTSMYLCASRLAGGVYNEQFFGPGTRLTVL.

This chain connects TRBV24-1 to TRBJ2-1; 9 bases line up with TRBD1. Per germline, CDR1 KGHDR and CDR2 SFDVKD. The length of the CDR3 is 16 residues. V shed 4 bases, J shed 4 bases, and the junction held 7 bases outside the gene matches. The CDR3 nucleotides are TGTGCCACCAGTGAACCGGGACAGGGTTTGTACAATGAGCAGTTCTTC. Amino acids: CATSEPGQGLYNEQFF.

The chain is built from TRBV2 and TRBJ2-5, with a tentative D call TRBD2 (6 bases). Trimming shortened V by 11 bases and J by 1 base, and 8 bases separated the two germline ends. The CDR3 has 11 amino acids. Germline CDR1 SNHLY, CDR2 FYNNEI. The CDR3 loop reads CALGGQETQYF. In DNA form, the CDR3 reads TGTGCCCTGGGGGGCCAAGAGACCCAGTACTTC.

The V gene is TRBV18, the J gene TRBJ1-4; TRBD1 is a possible D gene (5 bases). V was trimmed by 0 bases and J by 15 bases, leaving 14 bases between them. This CDR3 has 13 amino acids. Germline CDR1 KGHSH, CDR2 LQKENI. The CDR3 region has the DNA TGTGCCAGCTCACCACCAGGGGAGGTTATGGTGTTTTTT. Translation: CASSPPGEVMVFF.

The chain uses TRBV7-3 and TRBJ2-1; D perhaps matches TRBD2 (6 bases). V was clipped by 2 bases and J by 8 bases, with 13 bases between them. Germline lookup yields CDR1 SGHTA and CDR2 FQGTGA. This CDR3 is 14 amino acids long. CDR3 nucleotide sequence: TGTGCCAGCAGCTTAGGGTCTACGGGGGATGAGCAGTTCTTC. Amino acids: CASSLGSTGDEQFF. The full variable domain, with the rest looked up from reference TRBV7-3 and TRBJ2-1, is GAGVSQTPSNKVTEKGKYVELRCDPISGHTALYWYRQSLGQGPEFLIYFQGTGAADDSGLPNDRFFAVRPEGSVSTLKIQRTERGDSAVYLCASSLGSTGDEQFFGPGTRLTVL.

In this sample, this clone turned up once. The chain has TRBV24-1 and TRBJ2-5; 8 bases are shared with TRBD1. This CDR3 is built from 17 residues. Trimming took 1 base from V and 5 from J; bases not matched to a gene: 11. CDR1 is KGHDR and CDR2 is SFDVKD in the germline V gene. Here the CDR3 reads CATSDFPPGGLSETQYF. Written as DNA, the CDR3 is TGTGCCACCAGTGATTTTCCGCCAGGGGGCTTAAGTGAGACCCAGTACTTC.

The J gene is TRBJ1-1, the V gene TRBV2; 10 nucleotides agree with TRBD1. The CDR3 consists of 13 residues. Per germline, CDR1 SNHLY and CDR2 FYNNEI. CDR3 DNA: TGTGCGGGGACAGGGGAGGGGTCCAGGGTAGCTTTCTTT. Protein sequence: CAGTGEGSRVAFF.

The chain couples TRBV12-3 or TRBV12-4 to TRBJ2-1; D not certain. V lost 2 bases, J lost 10 bases, and 12 bases lay in between. The CDR3 covers 13 residues. Here the CDR3 DNA reads TGTGCCAGCAGTTTATCGGTCAGGTCGGAGCAGTTCTTC. Translating it yields CASSLSVRSEQFF.

This clone is a singleton in its sample. The genes are TRBV7-9 and TRBJ1-5; D remains ambiguous. Trimming took 5 bases from V and 0 from J, leaving 5 bases between them. The CDR3 covers 13 residues. CDR1 and CDR2 from the germline V gene are SEHNR and FQNEAQ (reference sequence). CDR3 amino acids: CASSRYSNQPQHF. In DNA, the CDR3 is TGTGCCAGCAGCCGTTATAGCAATCAGCCCCAGCATTTT. Drawing the rest from reference TRBV7-9 and TRBJ1-5, the complete variable domain is DTGVSQNPRHKITKRGQNVTFRCDPISEHNRLYWYRQTLGQGPEFLTYFQNEAQLEKSRLLSDRFSAERPKGSFSTLEIQRTEQGDSAMYLCASSRYSNQPQHFGDGTRLSIL.

The rearrangement links TRBV7-3 to TRBJ2-1; weak D call: TRBD1 (6 bases). This CDR3 is 13 amino acids long. The germline V gene has CDR1 SGHTA and CDR2 FQGTGA. V lost 1 base and J 9 bases, leaving 10 bases between the germline ends. In nucleotides, the CDR3 is TGTGCCAGCAGCTTAAACAGGGCGGGTGAGCAGTTCTTC. It is translated as CASSLNRAGEQFF.

The V call is TRBV6-1, the J call TRBJ1-5; 8 bases agree with TRBD1. This CDR3 spans 15 amino acids. With 3 bases clipped from V and 5 bases from J, the junction kept 6 bases outside the gene matches. Germline loops: CDR1 MNHNS, CDR2 SASEGT. The CDR3 DNA sequence: TGTGCCAGCAGTGACCCGAGCAGGGGGCATCAGCCCCAGCATTTT. Translation: CASSDPSRGHQPQHF.

This clone came up once. V is TRBV12-3 or TRBV12-4 and J is TRBJ2-3, with TRBD1 identical over 9 bases. V shed 6 bases and J 5 bases; nucleotides not matched to a gene: 3. This CDR3 comprises 13 residues. CDR3 DNA: TGTGCCAGCAGGACAGGGGGTCAAGATACGCAGTATTTT. It encodes CASRTGGQDTQYF.

The chain carries TRBV3-1 (or the pseudogene TRBV3-2) and TRBJ2-7, with 10 bases matching TRBD2. With 1 base clipped from V and 4 bases from J, the junction kept 7 bases outside the gene matches. The CDR3 is made up of 16 amino acids. CDR1 is LGHDT, CDR2 YNNKEL, per germline (reference sequence). CDR3 sequence (DNA): TGTGCCAGCAGCCAAGGGTGGGGACTAGCGTATTACGAGCAGTACTTC. It translates to CASSQGWGLAYYEQYF.

This clone was seen a few times. This chain joins TRBV11-2 and TRBJ1-3; 7 bases fit TRBD1. CDR1 SGHAT and CDR2 FQNNGV come from the germline V gene. V was pared by 4 bases and J by 3 bases, with 6 bases of the junction left unmatched. The CDR3 is 15 amino acids. Here the CDR3 reads CASSSVRDSGNTIYF. The CDR3 DNA reads as TGTGCCAGCAGCTCGGTTCGGGACAGTGGAAACACCATATATTTT.

The rearrangement links TRBV7-3 to TRBJ1-3; 9 nucleotides align to TRBD1. Looked up from germline, CDR1 is SGHTA and CDR2 is FQGTGA. The CDR3 extends over 17 amino acids. J lost 4 bases, V lost 4 bases, and 11 bases had no gene match. The CDR3 here is CASSSPSDRGSGNTIYF. CDR3 in DNA: TGTGCCAGCAGCTCCCCCTCCGACAGGGGGTCGGGAAACACCATATATTTT.

V is TRBV12-3 or TRBV12-4 and J is TRBJ1-1; D is undetermined. Trimming took 2 bases from V and 3 from J, leaving 7 bases between them. This CDR3 is 13 amino acids long. This CDR3 is CASSLNEDTEAFF. In DNA form, the CDR3 reads TGTGCCAGCAGTTTAAATGAGGACACTGAAGCTTTCTTT.

This chain joins TRBV5-1 and TRBJ2-5; D is perhaps TRBD1 (6 bases). Trimming cost V 1 base and J 2 bases, with 9 bases left between them. The CDR3 is 14 amino acids. The germline gives CDR1 SGHRS, CDR2 YFSETQ. CDR3 amino acids: CASSLWTAQETQYF. The CDR3 DNA reads TGCGCCAGCAGCTTGTGGACAGCACAAGAGACCCAGTACTTC.

This chain joins TRBV5-6 and TRBJ2-5, with D possibly matching TRBD2 (5 bases). The CDR3 has 13 amino acids. V gave up 3 bases and J gave up 5 bases, with 11 bases separating them. CDR1 and CDR2 (germline): SGHDT, YYEEEE. CDR3 DNA: TGTGCCAGCAGCTGGGGAGCCCAGGAGACCCAGTACTTC. Protein sequence: CASSWGAQETQYF. The full variable domain, its missing parts supplied by reference TRBV5-6 and TRBJ2-5, is DAGVTQSPTHLIKTRGQQVTLRCSPKSGHDTVSWYQQALGQGPQFIFQYYEEEERQRGNFPDRFSGHQFPNYSSELNVNALLLGDSALYLCASSWGAQETQYFGPGTRLLVL.

The chain uses TRBV5-4 and TRBJ2-7, with D perhaps TRBD1 (8 bases). This CDR3 is built from 15 residues. In germline, CDR1 is SGHNT, CDR2 YYREEE (reference sequence). The germline V and J ends were trimmed by 6 bases and 0 bases, with 16 bases remaining between them. The CDR3 DNA reads as TGTGCCAGCACCCGGGAGGACAGGGCCTCCTACGAGCAGTACTTC. Protein product: CASTREDRASYEQYF.

This chain joins TRBV4-2 and TRBJ2-3, with TRBD2 identical over 10 bases. V shed 0 bases and J 3 bases; nucleotides not matched to a gene: 6. The CDR3 runs to 17 residues. Germline V gene sequence: CDR1 LGHNA, CDR2 YNFKEQ. The CDR3 spells CASSQDERGGPTDTQYF. DNA for the CDR3: TGTGCCAGCAGCCAAGATGAGCGGGGGGGCCCTACAGATACGCAGTATTTT.

This clone has only one observation. The chain joins TRBV6-2 or TRBV6-3 to TRBJ2-3, with TRBD2 matching over 9 bases. The CDR3 totals 17 residues. The germline CDR1 and CDR2 sequences are MNHEY and SVGEGT. V shed 4 bases, J shed 0 bases, and the junction held 8 bases outside the gene matches. Written as DNA, the CDR3 is TGTGCCAGCAGTTCCATCGGACTAGCGAGAAGCACAGATACGCAGTATTTT. It codes for CASSSIGLARSTDTQYF.

This clone has a handful of counts. Other DNA sequences in this specimen translate into the identical CDR3. The rearrangement links TRBV27 to TRBJ1-1, with TRBD1 as a possible D gene (5 bases). This CDR3 has 14 amino acids. From germline, CDR1 is MNHEY and CDR2 SMNVEV (reference sequence). V lost 3 bases and J lost 1, with 9 bases in between. CDR3 amino acids: CASSFGRANTEAFF. The CDR3, as DNA: TGTGCCAGCAGTTTTGGCAGGGCGAACACTGAAGCTTTCTTT.